The clone carrying this T cell receptor beta chain turned up a few times. No antigen is known for it. Trimming cost V 4 bases and J 8 bases, with 8 bases left between them. The CDR3 is 11 amino acids. The germline V gene has CDR1 SEHNR and CDR2 FQNEAQ (reference sequence). TCRdb's table, derived via immunoSEQ multiplex PCR, lists solely in-frame clones and lacks some. This table holds under 80,000 clones, 80% to 90% found once. These data come from a study of OX40 agonist ivuxolimab in advanced cancers. Study observations and caveats: More expanded clones were seen, on average, in CD8+ T cells than in CD4+.

The rearrangement uses TRBV7-9 and TRBJ1-1, with D unresolved. This sequence originates from an adult with an advanced solid tumor such as melanoma, head and neck, liver or kidney cancer. Source: CD4+ or CD8+ T cells sorted from blood, taken in a trial of the OX40 agonist ivuxolimab. In DNA form, the CDR3 reads TGTGCCAGCAGCTATACACAAGAAGCTTTCTTT. This encodes CASSYTQEAFF.